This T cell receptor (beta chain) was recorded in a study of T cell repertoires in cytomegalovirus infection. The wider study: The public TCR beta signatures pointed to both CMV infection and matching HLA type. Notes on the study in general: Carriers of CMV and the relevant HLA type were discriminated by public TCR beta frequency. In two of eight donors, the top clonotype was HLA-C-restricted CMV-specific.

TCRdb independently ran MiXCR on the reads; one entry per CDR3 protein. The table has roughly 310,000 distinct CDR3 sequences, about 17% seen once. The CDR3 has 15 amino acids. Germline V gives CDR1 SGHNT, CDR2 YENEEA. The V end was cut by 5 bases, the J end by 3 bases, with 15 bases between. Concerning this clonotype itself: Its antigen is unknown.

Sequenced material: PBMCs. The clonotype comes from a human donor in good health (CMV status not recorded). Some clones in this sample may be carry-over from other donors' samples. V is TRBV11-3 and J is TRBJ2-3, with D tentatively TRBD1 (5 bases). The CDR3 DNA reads TGTGCCAGCAGCCCCTCCTTAGGGGTTACAGATACGCAGTATTTT. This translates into CASSPSLGVTDTQYF.